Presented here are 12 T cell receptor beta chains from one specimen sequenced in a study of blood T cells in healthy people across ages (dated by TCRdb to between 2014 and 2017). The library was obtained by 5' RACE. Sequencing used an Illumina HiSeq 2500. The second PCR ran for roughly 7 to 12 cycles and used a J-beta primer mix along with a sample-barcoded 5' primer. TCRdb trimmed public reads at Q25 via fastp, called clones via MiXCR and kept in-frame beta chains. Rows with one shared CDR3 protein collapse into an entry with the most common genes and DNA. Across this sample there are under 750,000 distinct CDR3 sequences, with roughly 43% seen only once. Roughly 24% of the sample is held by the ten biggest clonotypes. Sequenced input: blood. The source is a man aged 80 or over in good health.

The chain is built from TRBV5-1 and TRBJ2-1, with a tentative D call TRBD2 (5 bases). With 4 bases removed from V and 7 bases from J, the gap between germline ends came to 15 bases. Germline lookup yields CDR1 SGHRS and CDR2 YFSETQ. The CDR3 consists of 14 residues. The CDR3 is CASSPERALNEQFF. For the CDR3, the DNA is TGCGCCAGCAGCCCGGAGAGGGCCCTTAATGAGCAGTTCTTC.

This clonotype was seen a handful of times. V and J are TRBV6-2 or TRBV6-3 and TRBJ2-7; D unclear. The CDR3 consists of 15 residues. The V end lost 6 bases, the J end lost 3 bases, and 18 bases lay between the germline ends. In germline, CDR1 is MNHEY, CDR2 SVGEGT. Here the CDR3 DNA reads TGTGCCAGCAGGACCCGCGGCAGACGGTACTACGAGCAGTACTTC. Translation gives CASRTRGRRYYEQYF.

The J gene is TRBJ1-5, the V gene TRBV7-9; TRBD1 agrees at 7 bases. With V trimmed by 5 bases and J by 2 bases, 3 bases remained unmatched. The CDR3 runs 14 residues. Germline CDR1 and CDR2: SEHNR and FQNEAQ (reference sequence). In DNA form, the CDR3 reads TGTGCCAGCAGCATCGACAGGGGCAATCAGCCCCAGCATTTT. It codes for CASSIDRGNQPQHF.

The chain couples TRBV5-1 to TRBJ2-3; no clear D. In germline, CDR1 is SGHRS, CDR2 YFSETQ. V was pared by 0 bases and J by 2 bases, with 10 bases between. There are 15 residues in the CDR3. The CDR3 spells CASSLGTQFTDTQYF. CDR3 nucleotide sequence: TGCGCCAGCAGCTTGGGGACGCAGTTCACAGATACGCAGTATTTT.

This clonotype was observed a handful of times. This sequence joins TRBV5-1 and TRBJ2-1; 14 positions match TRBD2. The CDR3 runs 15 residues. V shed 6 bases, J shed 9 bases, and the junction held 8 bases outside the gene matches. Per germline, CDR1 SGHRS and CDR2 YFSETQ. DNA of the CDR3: TGCGCCAGCACGACTAGCGGGGGGGCCAATGGTGAGCAGTTCTTC. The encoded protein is CASTTSGGANGEQFF.

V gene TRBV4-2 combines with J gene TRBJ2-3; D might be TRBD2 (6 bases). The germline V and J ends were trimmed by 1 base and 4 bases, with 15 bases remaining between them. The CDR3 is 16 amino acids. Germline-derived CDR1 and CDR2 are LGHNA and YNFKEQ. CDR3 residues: CASSQGVSGEADTQYF. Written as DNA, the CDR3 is TGTGCCAGCAGCCAAGGCGTTAGCGGAGAGGCAGATACGCAGTATTTT.

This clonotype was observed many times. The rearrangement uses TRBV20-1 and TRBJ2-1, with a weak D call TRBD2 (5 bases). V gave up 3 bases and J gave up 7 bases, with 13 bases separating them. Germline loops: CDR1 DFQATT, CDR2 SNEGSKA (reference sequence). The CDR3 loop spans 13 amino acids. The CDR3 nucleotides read TGCAGTGCTAGTCTCGCATCGGGGAATGAGCAGTTCTTC. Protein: CSASLASGNEQFF.

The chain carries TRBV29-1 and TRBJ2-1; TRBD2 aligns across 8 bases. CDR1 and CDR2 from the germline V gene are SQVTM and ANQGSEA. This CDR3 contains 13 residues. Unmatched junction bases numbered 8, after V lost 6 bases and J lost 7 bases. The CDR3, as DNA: TGCAGCGTCCGACTAGCGACAGTTAATGAGCAGTTCTTC. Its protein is CSVRLATVNEQFF.

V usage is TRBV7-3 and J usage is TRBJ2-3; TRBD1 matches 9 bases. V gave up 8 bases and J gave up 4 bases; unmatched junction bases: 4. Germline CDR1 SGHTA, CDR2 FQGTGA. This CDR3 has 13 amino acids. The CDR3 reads CASGDRASDTQYF. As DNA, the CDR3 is TGTGCCAGCGGGGACAGGGCTTCAGATACGCAGTATTTT.

The CDR3 protein is CASSLEGSSYIYEQYF. Here the CDR3 DNA reads TGTGCCAGCAGCTTAGAGGGGTCCTCTTATATCTACGAGCAGTACTTC. The chain links TRBV7-2 to TRBJ2-7; perhaps TRBD1 as D (5 bases). Trimming took 1 base from V and 3 from J, leaving 16 bases between them. The CDR3 totals 16 residues. From germline, CDR1 is SGHTA and CDR2 FQGNSA.

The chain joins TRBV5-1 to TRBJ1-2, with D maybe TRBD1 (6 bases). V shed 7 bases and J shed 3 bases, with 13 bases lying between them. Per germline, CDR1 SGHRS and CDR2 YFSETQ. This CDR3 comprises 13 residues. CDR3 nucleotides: TGCGCCAGCCGGGGGCGGAGAGACTATGGCTACACCTTC. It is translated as CASRGRRDYGYTF.

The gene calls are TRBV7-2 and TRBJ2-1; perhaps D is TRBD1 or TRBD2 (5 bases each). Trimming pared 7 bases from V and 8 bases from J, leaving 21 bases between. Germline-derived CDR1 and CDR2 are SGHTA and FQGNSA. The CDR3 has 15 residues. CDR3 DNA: TGTGCCAGCACCAACCCGGGACGCCTACTCGATGAGCAGTTCTTC. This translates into CASTNPGRLLDEQFF.